These 5 T cell receptor beta chains share one sample of origin, sequenced in a study of cytomegalovirus exposure and HLA in healthy donors. The study ran its PCR with 60 Vbeta and 13 Jbeta primers. Data came from immunoSEQ multiplex PCR; TCRdb stores just in-frame clones and leaves some out. The ten top clones account for 0.8% to 1%, within a sample of over 110,000 clones. The sample was PBMCs. These receptor sequences come from a male donor in good health and CMV-seronegative.

V is TRBV12-5 and J is TRBJ2-3; tentatively, D is TRBD1 (6 bases). Germline CDR1 and CDR2: LGHNT and FRNRAP. The CDR3 consists of 15 residues. With 6 bases removed from V and 0 bases from J, the gap between germline ends came to 13 bases. Here the CDR3 DNA reads TGTGCTAGTGGAGAGGGGACACTCAGCACAGATACGCAGTATTTT. Protein sequence: CASGEGTLSTDTQYF.

The gene calls are TRBV6-1 and TRBJ1-2, with TRBD1 identical over 9 bases. Germline CDR1 and CDR2: MNHNS and SASEGT. V lost 6 bases to trimming and J lost 14 bases; unmatched junction nucleotides: 10. CDR3 length equals 12 residues. CDR3 protein: CASSPLQGATTF. CDR3 in DNA: TGTGCCAGCAGCCCTCTACAGGGGGCGACTACCTTC.

The chain employs TRBV7-2 and TRBJ2-3; D is undetermined. Germline V gives CDR1 SGHTA, CDR2 FQGNSA. CDR3 length: 12 amino acids. V lost 3 bases to trimming and J lost 5 bases, with 6 bases between them. The CDR3 nucleotides read TGTGCCAGCAGCTTTCGGAGAGATACGCAGTATTTT. It encodes CASSFRRDTQYF.

This chain connects TRBV7-2 to TRBJ1-5, with TRBD1 matching 9 bases. Germline V gene lookup returns CDR1 SGHTA and CDR2 FQGNSA. The CDR3 runs to 17 residues. V was clipped by 1 base and J by 4 bases; unmatched bases: 8. The CDR3 reads CASSLVGWGQGNQPQHF. CDR3 coding DNA: TGTGCCAGCAGCTTAGTGGGGTGGGGACAGGGTAATCAGCCCCAGCATTTT.

The chain couples TRBV13 to TRBJ2-2; D ambiguous. Looked up from germline, CDR1 is PRHDT and CDR2 is FYEKMQ (reference sequence). Trimming took 5 bases from V and 4 from J, leaving 14 bases between them. CDR3 length: 15 amino acids. CDR3 residues: CASSLTARITGELFF. The CDR3, as DNA: TGTGCCAGCAGCCTGACCGCGCGGATCACCGGGGAGCTGTTTTTT.